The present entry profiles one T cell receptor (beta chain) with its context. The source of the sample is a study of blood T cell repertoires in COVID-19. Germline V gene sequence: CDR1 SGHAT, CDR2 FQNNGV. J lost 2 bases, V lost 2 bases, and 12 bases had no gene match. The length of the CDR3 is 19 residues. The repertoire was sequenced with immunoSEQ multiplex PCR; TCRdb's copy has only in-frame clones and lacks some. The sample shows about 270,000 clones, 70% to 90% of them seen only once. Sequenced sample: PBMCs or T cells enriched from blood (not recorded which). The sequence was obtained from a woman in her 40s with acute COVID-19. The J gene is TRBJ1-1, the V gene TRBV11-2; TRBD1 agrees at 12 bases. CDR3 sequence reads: CASSLTGAGQGAGNTEAFF. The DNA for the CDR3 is TGTGCCAGCAGCTTAACGGGCGCGGGACAGGGGGCTGGAAACACTGAAGCTTTCTTT.